This entry concerns a single T cell receptor (beta chain). The repertoire was sequenced with immunoSEQ multiplex PCR; TCRdb's copy has only in-frame clones and lacks some. The data contain about 8,600 clones, about 80% of them singletons. The sample originates from a study of chemoradiotherapy in HPV16-positive cancers. Germline V gives CDR1 MNHNS, CDR2 SASEGT. The CDR3 has 15 residues. V shed 10 bases and J shed 0 bases, with 15 bases lying between them. The clonotype originates from a human donor with HPV-associated anogenital cancer. The sample was gathered from a patient who underwent chemoradiotherapy. The chain couples TRBV6-1 to TRBJ2-2; maybe TRBD2 (6 bases). CDR3 protein: CATVLGLSNTGELFF. The CDR3 DNA is TGTGCCACCGTGTTGGGACTTTCGAACACCGGGGAGCTGTTTTTT.